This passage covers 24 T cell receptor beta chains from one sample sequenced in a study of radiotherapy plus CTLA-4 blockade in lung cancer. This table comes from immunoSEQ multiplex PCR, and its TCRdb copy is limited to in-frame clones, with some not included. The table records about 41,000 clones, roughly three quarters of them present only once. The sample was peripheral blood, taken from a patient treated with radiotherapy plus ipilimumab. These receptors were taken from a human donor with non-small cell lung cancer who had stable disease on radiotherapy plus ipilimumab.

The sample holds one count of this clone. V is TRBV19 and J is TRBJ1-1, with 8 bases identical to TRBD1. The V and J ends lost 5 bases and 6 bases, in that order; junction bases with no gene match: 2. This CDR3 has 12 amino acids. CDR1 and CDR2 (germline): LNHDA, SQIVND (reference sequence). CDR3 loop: CASSGQGPEAFF. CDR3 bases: TGTGCCAGTAGTGGACAGGGACCTGAAGCTTTCTTT.

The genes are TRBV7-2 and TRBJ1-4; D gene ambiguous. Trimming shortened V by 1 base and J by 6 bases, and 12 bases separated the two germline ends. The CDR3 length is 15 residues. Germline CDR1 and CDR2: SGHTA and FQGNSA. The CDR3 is CASSLDKGRDEKLFF. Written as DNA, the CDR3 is TGTGCCAGCAGCTTAGATAAAGGGAGGGATGAAAAACTGTTTTTT.

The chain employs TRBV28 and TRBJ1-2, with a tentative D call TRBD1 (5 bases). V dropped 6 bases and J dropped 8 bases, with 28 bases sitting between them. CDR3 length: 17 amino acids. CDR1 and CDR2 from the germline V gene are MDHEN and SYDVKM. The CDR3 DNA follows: TGTGCCAGCAGACCAACCCTTCCGGCGGGGGACGCGTACGGCTACACCTTC. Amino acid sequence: CASRPTLPAGDAYGYTF.

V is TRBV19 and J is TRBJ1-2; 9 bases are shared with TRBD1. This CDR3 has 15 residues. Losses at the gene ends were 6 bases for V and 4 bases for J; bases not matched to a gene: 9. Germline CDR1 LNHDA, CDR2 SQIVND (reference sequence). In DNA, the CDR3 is TGTGCCAGTAGCACCCCGGGACAGGGAACCTATGGCTACACCTTC. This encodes CASSTPGQGTYGYTF.

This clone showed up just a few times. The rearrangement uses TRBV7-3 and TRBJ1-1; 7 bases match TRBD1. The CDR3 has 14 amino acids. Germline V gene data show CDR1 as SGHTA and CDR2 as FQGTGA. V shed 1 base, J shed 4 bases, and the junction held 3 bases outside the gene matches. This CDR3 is CASSLMTGPTEAFF. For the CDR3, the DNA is TGTGCCAGCAGCTTAATGACAGGGCCCACTGAAGCTTTCTTT.

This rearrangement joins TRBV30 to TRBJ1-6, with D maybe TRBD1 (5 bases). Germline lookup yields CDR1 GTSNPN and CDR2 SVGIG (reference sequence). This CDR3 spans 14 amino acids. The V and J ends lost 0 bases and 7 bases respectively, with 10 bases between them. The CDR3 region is CAWSVEWGNSPLHF. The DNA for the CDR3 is TGTGCCTGGAGTGTAGAATGGGGGAATTCACCCCTCCACTTT.

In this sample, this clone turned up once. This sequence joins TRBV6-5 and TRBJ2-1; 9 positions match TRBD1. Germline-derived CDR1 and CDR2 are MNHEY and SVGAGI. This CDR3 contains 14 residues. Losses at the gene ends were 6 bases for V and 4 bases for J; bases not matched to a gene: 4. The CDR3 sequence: CASRQDRGYNEQFF. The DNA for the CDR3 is TGTGCCAGCAGGCAGGACAGGGGATACAATGAGCAGTTCTTC.

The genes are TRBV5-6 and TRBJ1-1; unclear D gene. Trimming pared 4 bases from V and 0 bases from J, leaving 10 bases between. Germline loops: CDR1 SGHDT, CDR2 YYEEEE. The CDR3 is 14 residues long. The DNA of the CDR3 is TGTGCCAGCAGCGCAGACCCCGTGAACACTGAAGCTTTCTTT. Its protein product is CASSADPVNTEAFF.

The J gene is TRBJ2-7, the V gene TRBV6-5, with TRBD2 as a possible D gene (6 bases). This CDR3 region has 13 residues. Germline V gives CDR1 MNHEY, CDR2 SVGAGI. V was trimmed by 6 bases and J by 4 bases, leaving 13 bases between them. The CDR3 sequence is CASRGGGGYEQYV. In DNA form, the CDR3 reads TGTGCCAGCAGGGGAGGAGGAGGTTACGAGCAGTACGTC.

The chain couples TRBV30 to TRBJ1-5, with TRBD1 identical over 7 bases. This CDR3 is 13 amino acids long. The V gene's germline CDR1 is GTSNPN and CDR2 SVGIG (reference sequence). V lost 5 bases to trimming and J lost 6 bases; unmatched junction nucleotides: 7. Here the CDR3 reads CAWATGVGQPQHF. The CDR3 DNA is TGTGCCTGGGCAACAGGGGTTGGTCAGCCCCAGCATTTT. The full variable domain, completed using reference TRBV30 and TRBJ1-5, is SQTIHQWPATLVQPVGSPLSLECTVEGTSNPNLYWYRQAAGRGLQLLFYSVGIGQISSEVPQNLSASRPQDRQFILSSKKLLLSDSGFYLCAWATGVGQPQHFGDGTRLSIL.

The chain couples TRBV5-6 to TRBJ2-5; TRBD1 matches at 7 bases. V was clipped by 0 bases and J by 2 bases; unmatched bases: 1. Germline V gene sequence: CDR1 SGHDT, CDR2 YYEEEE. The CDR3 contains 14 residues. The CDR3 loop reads CASSLGGQQETQYF. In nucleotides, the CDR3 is TGTGCCAGCAGCTTGGGGGGACAGCAAGAGACCCAGTACTTC.

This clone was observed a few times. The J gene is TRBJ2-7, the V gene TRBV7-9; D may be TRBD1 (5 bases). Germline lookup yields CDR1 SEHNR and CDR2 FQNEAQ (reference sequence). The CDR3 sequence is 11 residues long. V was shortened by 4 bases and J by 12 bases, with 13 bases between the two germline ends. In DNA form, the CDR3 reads TGTGCCAGCAGCTCTACAGGTATCCCGTACGTC. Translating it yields CASSSTGIPYV.

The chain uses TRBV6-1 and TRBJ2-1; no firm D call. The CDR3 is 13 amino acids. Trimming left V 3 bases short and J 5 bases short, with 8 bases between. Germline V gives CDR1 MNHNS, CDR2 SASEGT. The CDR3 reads CASSDSAHNEQFF. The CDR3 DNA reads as TGTGCCAGCAGTGACTCGGCTCACAATGAGCAGTTCTTC.

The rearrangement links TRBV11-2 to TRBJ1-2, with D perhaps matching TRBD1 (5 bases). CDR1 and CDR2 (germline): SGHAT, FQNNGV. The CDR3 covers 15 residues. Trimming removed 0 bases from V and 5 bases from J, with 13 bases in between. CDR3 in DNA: TGTGCCAGCAGCTTAGATGGCGGGAGGGGATATGGCTACACCTTC. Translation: CASSLDGGRGYGYTF.

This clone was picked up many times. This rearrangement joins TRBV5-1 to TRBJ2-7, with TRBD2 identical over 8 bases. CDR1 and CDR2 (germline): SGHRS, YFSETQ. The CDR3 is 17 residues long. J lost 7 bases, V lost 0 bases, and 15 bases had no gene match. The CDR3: CASSLDPPGGILREQYV. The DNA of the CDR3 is TGCGCCAGCAGCTTGGATCCACCGGGGGGGATCTTGAGGGAGCAGTACGTC.

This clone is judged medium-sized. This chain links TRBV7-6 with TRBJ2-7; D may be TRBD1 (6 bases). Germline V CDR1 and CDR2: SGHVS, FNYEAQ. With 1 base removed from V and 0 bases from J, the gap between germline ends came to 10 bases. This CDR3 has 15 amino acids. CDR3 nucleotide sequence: TGTGCCAGCAGCTTAGGGCAGGGGAGCTCCTACGAGCAGTACTTC. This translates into CASSLGQGSSYEQYF.

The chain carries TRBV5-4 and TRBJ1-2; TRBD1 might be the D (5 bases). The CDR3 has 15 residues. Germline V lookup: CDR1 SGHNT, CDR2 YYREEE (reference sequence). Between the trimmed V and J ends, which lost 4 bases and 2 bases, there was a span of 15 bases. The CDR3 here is CASSINQGVNYGYTF. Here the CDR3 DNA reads TGTGCCAGCAGCATAAACCAGGGAGTCAACTATGGCTACACCTTC.

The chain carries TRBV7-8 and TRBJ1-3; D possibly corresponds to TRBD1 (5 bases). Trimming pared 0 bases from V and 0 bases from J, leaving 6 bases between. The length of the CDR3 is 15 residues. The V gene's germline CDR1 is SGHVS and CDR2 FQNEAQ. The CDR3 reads CASSLAGVSGNTIYF. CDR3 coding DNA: TGTGCCAGCAGCTTAGCGGGGGTCTCTGGAAACACCATATATTTT.

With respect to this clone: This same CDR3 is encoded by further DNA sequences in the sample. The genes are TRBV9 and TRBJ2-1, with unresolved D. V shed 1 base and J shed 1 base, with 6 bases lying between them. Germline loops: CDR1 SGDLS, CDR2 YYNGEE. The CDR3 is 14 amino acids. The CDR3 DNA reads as TGTGCCAGCAGCGTATTGCCGTCCTACAATGAGCAGTTCTTC. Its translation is CASSVLPSYNEQFF.

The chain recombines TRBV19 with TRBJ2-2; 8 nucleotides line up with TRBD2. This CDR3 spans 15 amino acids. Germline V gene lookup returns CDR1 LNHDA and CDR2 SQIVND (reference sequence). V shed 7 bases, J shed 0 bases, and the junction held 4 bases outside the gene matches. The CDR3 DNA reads TGTGCCAGTATCCCCGGGAGGGCGAACACCGGGGAGCTGTTTTTT. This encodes CASIPGRANTGELFF.

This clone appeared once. CDR3 amino acids: CASSLDGHQNSPLHF. As DNA, the CDR3 is TGCGCCAGCAGCTTGGATGGACACCAAAATTCACCCCTCCACTTT. The rearrangement joins TRBV5-1 to TRBJ1-6; a possible D gene is TRBD1 (5 bases). Germline V gene sequence: CDR1 SGHRS, CDR2 YFSETQ. The CDR3 covers 15 residues. V was trimmed by 0 bases and J by 7 bases, leaving 11 bases between them.

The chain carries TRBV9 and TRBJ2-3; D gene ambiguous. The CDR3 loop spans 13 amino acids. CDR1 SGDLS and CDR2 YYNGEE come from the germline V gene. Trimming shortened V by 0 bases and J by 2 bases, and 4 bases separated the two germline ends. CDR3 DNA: TGTGCCAGCAGCGTAGAAGACACAGATACGCAGTATTTT. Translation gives CASSVEDTDTQYF.

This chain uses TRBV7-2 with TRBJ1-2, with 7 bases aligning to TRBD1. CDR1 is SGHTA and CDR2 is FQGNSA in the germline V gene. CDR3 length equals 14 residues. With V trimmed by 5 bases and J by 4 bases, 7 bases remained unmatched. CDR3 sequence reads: CASSRQDRPYGYTF. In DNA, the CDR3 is TGTGCCAGCAGCCGACAGGACAGGCCCTATGGCTACACCTTC.

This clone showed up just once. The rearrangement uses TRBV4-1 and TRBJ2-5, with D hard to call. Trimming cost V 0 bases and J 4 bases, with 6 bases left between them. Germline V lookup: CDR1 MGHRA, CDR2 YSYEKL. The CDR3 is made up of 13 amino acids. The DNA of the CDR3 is TGCGCCAGCAGCCAAGATCGTTTAGAGACCCAGTACTTC. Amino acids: CASSQDRLETQYF.